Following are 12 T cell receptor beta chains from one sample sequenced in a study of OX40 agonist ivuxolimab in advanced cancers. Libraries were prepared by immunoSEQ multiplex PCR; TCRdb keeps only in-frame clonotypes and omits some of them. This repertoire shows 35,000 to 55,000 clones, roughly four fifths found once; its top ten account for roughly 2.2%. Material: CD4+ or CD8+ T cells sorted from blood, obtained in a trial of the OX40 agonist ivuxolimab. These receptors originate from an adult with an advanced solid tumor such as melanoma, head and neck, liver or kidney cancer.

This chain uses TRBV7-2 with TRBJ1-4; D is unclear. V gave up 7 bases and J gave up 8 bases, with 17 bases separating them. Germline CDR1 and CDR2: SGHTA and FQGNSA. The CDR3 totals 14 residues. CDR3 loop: CASNPTGRGEKLFF. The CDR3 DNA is TGTGCCAGCAATCCCACGGGCCGGGGAGAAAAACTGTTTTTT.

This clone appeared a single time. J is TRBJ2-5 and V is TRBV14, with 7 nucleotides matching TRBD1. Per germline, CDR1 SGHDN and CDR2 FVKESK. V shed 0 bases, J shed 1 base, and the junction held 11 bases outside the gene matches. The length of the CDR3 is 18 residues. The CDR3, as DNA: TGTGCCAGCAGCCAAGAGACAGGGCTGGGGCCCTTCCAAGAGACCCAGTACTTC. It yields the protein CASSQETGLGPFQETQYF.

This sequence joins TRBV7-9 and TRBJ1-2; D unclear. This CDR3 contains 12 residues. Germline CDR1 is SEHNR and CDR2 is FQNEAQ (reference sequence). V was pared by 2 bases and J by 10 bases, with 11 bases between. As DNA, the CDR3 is TGTGCCAGCAGCTTATCCCAGGAAACCTACACCTTC. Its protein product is CASSLSQETYTF.

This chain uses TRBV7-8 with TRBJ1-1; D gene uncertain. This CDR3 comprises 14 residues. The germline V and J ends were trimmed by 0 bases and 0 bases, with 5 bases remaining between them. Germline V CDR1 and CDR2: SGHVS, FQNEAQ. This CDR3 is CASSLAQLNTEAFF. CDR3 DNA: TGTGCCAGCAGCTTAGCACAGCTGAACACTGAAGCTTTCTTT.

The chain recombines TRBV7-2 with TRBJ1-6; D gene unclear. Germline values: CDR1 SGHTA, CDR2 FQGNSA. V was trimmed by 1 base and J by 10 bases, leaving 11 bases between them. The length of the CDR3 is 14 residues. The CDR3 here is CASSLGFEGSPLHF. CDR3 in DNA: TGTGCCAGCAGCTTAGGCTTCGAGGGATCACCCCTCCACTTT.

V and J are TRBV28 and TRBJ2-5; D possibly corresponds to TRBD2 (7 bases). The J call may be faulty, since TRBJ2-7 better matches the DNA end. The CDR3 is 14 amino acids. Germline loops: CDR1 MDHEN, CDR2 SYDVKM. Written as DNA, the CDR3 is TGTGCCAGCAGTTTGGGGGGGCCGAACTACGAGCAGTACTTC. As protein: CASSLGGPNYEQYF.

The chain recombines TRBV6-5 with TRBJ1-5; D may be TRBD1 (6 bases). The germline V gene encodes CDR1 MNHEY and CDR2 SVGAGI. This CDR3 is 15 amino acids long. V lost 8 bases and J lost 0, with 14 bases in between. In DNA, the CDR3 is TGTGCCAGCGGCCCCAGGGGACTTAGCAATCAGCCCCAGCATTTT. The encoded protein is CASGPRGLSNQPQHF.

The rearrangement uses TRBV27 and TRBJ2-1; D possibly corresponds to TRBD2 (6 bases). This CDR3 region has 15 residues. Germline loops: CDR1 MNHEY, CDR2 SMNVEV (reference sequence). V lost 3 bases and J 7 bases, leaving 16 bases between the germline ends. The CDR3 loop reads CASSLVGGSRNEQFF. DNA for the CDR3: TGTGCCAGCAGTTTGGTCGGGGGATCTCGGAATGAGCAGTTCTTC.

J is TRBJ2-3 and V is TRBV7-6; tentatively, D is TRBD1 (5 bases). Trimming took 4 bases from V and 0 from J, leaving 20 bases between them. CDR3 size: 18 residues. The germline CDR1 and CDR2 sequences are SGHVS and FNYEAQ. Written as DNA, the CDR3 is TGTGCCAGCAGCTCACAACCCGCACGGACACTCAGCACAGATACGCAGTATTTT. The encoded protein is CASSSQPARTLSTDTQYF.

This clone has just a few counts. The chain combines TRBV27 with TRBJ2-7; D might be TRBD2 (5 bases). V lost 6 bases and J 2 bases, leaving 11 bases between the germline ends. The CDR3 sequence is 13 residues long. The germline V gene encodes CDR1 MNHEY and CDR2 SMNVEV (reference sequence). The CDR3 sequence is CASRRTFTYEQYF. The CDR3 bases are TGTGCCAGCAGACGGACTTTTACCTACGAGCAGTACTTC.

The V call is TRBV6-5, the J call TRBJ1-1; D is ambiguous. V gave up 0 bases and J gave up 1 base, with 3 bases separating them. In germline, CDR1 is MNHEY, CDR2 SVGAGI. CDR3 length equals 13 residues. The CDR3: CASSYSRNTEAFF. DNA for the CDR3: TGTGCCAGCAGTTACTCGCGGAACACTGAAGCTTTCTTT.

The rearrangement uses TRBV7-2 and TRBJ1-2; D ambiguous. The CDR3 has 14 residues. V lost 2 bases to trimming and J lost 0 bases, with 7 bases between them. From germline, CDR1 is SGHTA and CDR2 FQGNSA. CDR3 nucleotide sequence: TGTGCCAGCAGCTTATCCTCAGCTAACTATGGCTACACCTTC. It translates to CASSLSSANYGYTF.